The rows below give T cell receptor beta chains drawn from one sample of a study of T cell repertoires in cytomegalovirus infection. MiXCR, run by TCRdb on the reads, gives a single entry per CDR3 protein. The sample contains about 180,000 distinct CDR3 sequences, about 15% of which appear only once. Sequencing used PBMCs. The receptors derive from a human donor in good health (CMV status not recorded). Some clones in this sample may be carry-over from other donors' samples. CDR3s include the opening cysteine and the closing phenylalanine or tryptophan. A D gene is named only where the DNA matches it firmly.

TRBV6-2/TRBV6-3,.,CASRGTAADTQYF
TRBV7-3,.,CASSEGGAADTQYF
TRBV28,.,CASSLRGTTYEQYF
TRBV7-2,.,CASSLVPADMNTEAFF
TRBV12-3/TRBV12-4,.,CASSFGSTTEQYF
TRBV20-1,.,CSARASTNEKLFF
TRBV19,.,CASSTRGADNEKLFF
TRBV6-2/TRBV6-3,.,CASSYPTGTIGELFF
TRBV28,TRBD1,CASSVERGQGRYEQYF
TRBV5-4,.,CASCRTAGETQYF
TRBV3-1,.,CASSRTVSSYNSPLHF
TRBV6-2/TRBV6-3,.,CASSYGAVSTGTQYF
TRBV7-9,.,CASSPRARWYEQYF
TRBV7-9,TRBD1,CASSSGQGAADTQYF
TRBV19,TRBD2,CASSGTSGGYQETQYF
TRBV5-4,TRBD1,CASSDGTGRAAYGYTF
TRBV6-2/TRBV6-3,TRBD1,CASSYSTGGGTGELFF
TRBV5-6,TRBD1,CASGSGTDEKLFF
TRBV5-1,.,CASSLDSGWTGELFF
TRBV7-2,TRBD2,CASSPRRGGVINEQFF
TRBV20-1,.,CSGTPNTGELFF
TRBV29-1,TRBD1,CSGADRGPGNTIYF
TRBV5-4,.,CASSVDAYNEQFF
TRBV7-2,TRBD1,CASSLRDRVETQYF
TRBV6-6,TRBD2,CASKEVPGLAIQETQYF
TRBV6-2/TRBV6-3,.,CASSSPAREAFF
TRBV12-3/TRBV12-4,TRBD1,CASSDRAQPQHF
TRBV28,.,CASRPTSSRYEQYF
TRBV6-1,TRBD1,CASQIRRDRGYNEQFF
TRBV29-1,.,CSGRGILMNTEAFF
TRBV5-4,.,CASSLTLQGNGYTF
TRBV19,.,CASSNRGVYGYTF
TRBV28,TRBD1,CASSSRTGQTQYF
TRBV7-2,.,CASSLEGSKGNTIYF
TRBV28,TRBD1,CASSYARGLLFTEAFF
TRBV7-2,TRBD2,CASRVAGAYEQYF
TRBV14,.,CASSAGNKAFF
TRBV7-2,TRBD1,CASSSDRGPYGYTF
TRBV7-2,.,CASSLVAQSVRGYTF
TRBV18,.,CASSPRRGQGRVATEAFF
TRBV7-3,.,CASSLTSDSTDTQYF
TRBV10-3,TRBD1,CAITPDRVPYEQYF